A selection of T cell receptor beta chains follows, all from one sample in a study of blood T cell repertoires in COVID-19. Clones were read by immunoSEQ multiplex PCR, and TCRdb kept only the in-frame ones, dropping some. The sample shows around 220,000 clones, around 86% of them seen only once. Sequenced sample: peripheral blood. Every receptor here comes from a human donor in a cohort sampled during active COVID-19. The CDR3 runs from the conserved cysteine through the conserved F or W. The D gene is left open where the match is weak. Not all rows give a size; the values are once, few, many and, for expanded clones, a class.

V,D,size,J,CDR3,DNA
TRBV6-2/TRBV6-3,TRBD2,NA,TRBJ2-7,CASSQGLAELYEQYF,TGTGCCAGCAGCCAGGGACTAGCGGAATTATACGAGCAGTACTTC
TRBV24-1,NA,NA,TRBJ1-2,CATSVPIRQAYGYTF,TGTGCCACCAGTGTCCCGATCCGACAGGCCTATGGCTACACCTTC
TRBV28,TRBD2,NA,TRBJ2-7,CASSPAGLTSYEQYF,TGTGCCAGCAGCCCCGCGGGACTAACCTCCTACGAGCAGTACTTC
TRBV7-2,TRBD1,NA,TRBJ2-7,CASSPKGQGPAYEQYF,TGTGCCAGCAGCCCGAAAGGACAGGGTCCCGCCTACGAGCAGTACTTC
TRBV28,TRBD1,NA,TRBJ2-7,CASSADRDEQYF,TGTGCCAGCAGTGCCGACAGGGATGAGCAGTACTTC
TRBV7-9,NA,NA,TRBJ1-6,CASSIDKPLGPLHF,TGTGCCAGCAGCATCGACAAGCCGCTTGGTCCCCTCCACTTT
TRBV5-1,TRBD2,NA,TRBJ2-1,CASSLGDYTYNEQFF,TGCGCCAGCAGCTTGGGGGACTATACCTACAATGAGCAGTTCTTC
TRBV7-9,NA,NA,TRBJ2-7,CASSLGGSGAPSYEQYF,TGTGCCAGCAGCTTGGGGGGGTCAGGGGCACCCTCCTACGAGCAGTACTTC
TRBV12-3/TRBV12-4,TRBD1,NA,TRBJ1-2,CASSPDRLDGYTF,TGTGCCAGCAGCCCGGACAGGTTGGATGGCTACACCTTC
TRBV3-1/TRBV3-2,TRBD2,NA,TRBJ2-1,CASSPTSGASSYNEQFF,TGTGCCAGCAGCCCGACTAGCGGAGCCAGCTCCTACAATGAGCAGTTCTTC
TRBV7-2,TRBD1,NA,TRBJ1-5,CASSFTGVQPQHF,TGTGCCAGCAGCTTTACAGGGGTTCAGCCCCAGCATTTT
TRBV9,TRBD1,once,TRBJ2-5,CASSGKGGQGWETQYF,TGTGCCAGCAGCGGAAAAGGGGGACAGGGGTGGGAGACCCAGTACTTC
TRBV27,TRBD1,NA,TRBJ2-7,CASKIGQGSYEQYF,TGTGCCAGCAAGATCGGACAGGGCTCCTACGAGCAGTACTTC
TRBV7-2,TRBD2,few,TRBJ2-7,CASSPGLAGGYEQYF,TGTGCCAGCAGCCCGGGACTAGCGGGGGGCTACGAGCAGTACTTC
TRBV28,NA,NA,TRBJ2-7,CASSFRGASSYEQYF,TGTGCCAGCAGTTTTAGGGGTGCAAGCTCCTACGAGCAGTACTTC
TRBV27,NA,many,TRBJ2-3,CASSPGGDTQYF,TGTGCCAGCAGCCCAGGGGGGGATACGCAGTATTTT
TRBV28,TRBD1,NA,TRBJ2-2,CASSLSGQGGTGELFF,TGTGCCAGCAGTTTAAGCGGACAGGGAGGCACCGGGGAGCTGTTTTTT
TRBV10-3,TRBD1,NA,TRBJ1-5,CAISDPDRGDQPQHF,TGTGCCATCAGTGACCCTGACAGGGGAGATCAGCCCCAGCATTTT
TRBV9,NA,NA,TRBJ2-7,CASSVSEPSYEQYF,TGTGCCAGCAGCGTATCGGAGCCCTCCTACGAGCAGTACTTC
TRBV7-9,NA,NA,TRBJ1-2,CASSLDMGAPYGYTF,TGTGCCAGCAGCTTAGATATGGGGGCGCCTTATGGCTACACCTTC
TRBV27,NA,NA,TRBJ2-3,CASKAASTDTQYF,TGTGCCAGCAAGGCGGCTAGCACAGATACGCAGTATTTT
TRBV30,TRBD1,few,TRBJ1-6,CAWIGGGQGGSPLHF,TGTGCCTGGATCGGAGGCGGACAGGGCGGATCACCCCTCCACTTT
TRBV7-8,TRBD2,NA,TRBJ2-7,CASSLAGLAGDYEQYF,TGTGCCAGCAGCTTAGCCGGACTAGCGGGAGATTACGAGCAGTACTTC
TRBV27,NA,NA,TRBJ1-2,CASSSDDGGYTF,TGTGCCAGCAGTTCTGACGACGGGGGCTACACCTTC
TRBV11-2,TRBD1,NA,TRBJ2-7,CASSLELTGSYEQYF,TGTGCCAGCAGCTTAGAACTGACAGGGAGCTACGAGCAGTACTTC
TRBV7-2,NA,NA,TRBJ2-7,CASSLDSGSYEQYF,TGTGCCAGCAGCTTAGACAGCGGCTCCTACGAGCAGTACTTC
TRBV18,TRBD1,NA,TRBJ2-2,CASSPGTGATGELFF,TGTGCCAGCTCACCCGGGACAGGAGCCACCGGGGAGCTGTTTTTT
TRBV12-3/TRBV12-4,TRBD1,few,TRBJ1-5,CASTGDRAQPQHF,TGTGCCAGCACCGGGGACAGGGCTCAGCCCCAGCATTTT
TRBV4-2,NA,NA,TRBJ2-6,CASSQETVSGANVLTF,TGTGCCAGCAGCCAGGAAACAGTCTCTGGGGCCAACGTCCTGACTTTC
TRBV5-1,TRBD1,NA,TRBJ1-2,CASSLYQGAQNYGYTF,TGCGCCAGCAGCTTGTACCAGGGGGCCCAGAACTATGGCTACACCTTC
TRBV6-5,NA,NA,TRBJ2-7,CASSYSNFRGEQYF,TGTGCCAGCAGTTACTCGAACTTCAGGGGCGAGCAGTACTTC
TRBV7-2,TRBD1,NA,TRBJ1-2,CASSSYRGRVHYGYTF,TGTGCCAGCAGCTCCTACAGGGGGCGCGTGCACTATGGCTACACCTTC
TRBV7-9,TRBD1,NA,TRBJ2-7,CASSLVGGQYEQCF,TGTGCCAGCAGCTTAGTAGGGGGCCAGTACGAGCAGTGCTTC
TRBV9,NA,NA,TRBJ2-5,CASSVSPGGETQYF,TGTGCCAGCAGCGTGTCACCGGGTGGGGAGACCCAGTACTTC
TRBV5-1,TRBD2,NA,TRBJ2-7,CASSVGLAGQYEQYF,TGCGCCAGCAGCGTGGGACTAGCGGGACAGTACGAGCAGTACTTC
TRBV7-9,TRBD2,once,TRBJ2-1,CASSVLAGGNYNEQFF,TGTGCCAGCAGCGTCCTAGCGGGAGGCAACTACAATGAGCAGTTCTTC
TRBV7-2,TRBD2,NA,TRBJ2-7,CASSTQVLAGGKEQYF,TGTGCCAGCAGCACACAGGTGCTAGCGGGAGGGAAAGAGCAGTACTTC
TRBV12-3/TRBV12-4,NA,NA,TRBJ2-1,CASSPRGWNEQFF,TGTGCCAGCAGCCCGAGGGGGTGGAATGAGCAGTTCTTC
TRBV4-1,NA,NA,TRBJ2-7,CASSQGRQIYEQYF,TGCGCCAGCAGCCAGGGGCGACAGATTTACGAGCAGTACTTC
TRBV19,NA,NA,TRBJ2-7,CASSIAAGTYEQYF,TGTGCCAGTAGTATAGCGGCAGGAACCTACGAGCAGTACTTC
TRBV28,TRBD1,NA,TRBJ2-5,CASIQGGDETQYF,TGTGCCAGCATCCAAGGGGGCGACGAGACCCAGTACTTC
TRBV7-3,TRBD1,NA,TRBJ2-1,CASSADRGSYNEQFF,TGTGCCAGCAGCGCCGACAGGGGATCCTACAATGAGCAGTTCTTC